This T cell receptor beta chain was found in a study of PD-1 blockade in classical Hodgkin lymphoma. Whole-study context: Patients had nivolumab dosed at 3 mg/kg, delivered intravenously every 2 weeks. Study results and caveats: Patients who responded completely had about the same baseline diversity as newly diagnosed patients. Significant TCR diversity gains by C4D1 occurred in CD4+ but not CD8+ cells.

In every patient, relapse followed autologous stem cell transplantation, while exposure to brentuximab vedotin differed. J was trimmed by 10 bases and V by 2 bases; bases with no gene match: 10. The V gene's germline CDR1 is KGHSH and CDR2 LQKENI. There are 15 residues in the CDR3. Repertoires were generated with immunoSEQ multiplex PCR, while TCRdb's copy carries only in-frame clones and drops some. The sample lists under 110,000 clones, more than 85% occurring once. This clone came up once. Its target is not known. This receptor was identified in a human donor with classical Hodgkin lymphoma. The V gene is TRBV18, the J gene TRBJ2-2, with TRBD1 matching 7 bases. The specimen comprised peripheral blood mononuclear cells (PBMCs), sampled before the second cycle of nivolumab. CDR3 sequence: CASSPIDRAAEELFF. The CDR3 nucleotides read TGTGCCAGCTCACCAATAGACAGGGCCGCCGAGGAGCTGTTTTTT.